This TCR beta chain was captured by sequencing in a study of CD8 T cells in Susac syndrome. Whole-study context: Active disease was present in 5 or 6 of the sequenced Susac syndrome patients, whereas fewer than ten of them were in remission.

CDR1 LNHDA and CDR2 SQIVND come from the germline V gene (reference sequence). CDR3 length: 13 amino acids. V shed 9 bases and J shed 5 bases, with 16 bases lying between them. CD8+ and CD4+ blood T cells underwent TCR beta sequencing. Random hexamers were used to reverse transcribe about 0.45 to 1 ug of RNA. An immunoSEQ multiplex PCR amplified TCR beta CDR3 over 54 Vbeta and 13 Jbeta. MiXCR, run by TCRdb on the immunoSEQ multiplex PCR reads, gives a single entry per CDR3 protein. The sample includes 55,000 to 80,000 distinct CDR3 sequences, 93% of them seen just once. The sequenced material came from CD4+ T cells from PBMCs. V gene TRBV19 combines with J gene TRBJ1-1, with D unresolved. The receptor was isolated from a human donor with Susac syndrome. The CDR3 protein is CASSMGSWTEAFF. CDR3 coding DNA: TGTGCCAGCTCGATGGGGTCGTGGACTGAAGCTTTCTTT. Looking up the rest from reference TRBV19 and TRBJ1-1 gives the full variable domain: DGGITQSPKYLFRKEGQNVTLSCEQNLNHDAMYWYRQDPGQGLRLIYYSQIVNDFQKGDIAEGYSVSREKKESFPLTVTSAQKNPTAFYLCASSMGSWTEAFFGQGTRLTVV.